This TCR beta chain was obtained from a study of T cell clonotyping in hematopoietic cell transplantation. TCRdb's table, derived via immunoSEQ multiplex PCR, lists solely in-frame clones and lacks some. Of roughly 44,000 clones listed, approximately 95% are singletons. The V end lost 6 bases, the J end lost 4 bases, and 15 bases lay between the germline ends. CDR1 and CDR2 from the germline V gene are SGHDN and FVKESK. The CDR3 consists of 15 residues. Findings of the study overall: At the given depth, recipient repertoires were over 95% de novo clonotypes.

Comment on this clone: Its cognate antigen is unknown.

Sequenced sample: peripheral blood mononuclear cells. This chain links TRBV14 with TRBJ2-2, with D perhaps matching TRBD1 (6 bases). The source of this sequence is a man aged 30 to 39 in good health. Some clones in this sample may be carry-over from other donors' samples. CDR3 DNA sequence: TGTGCCAGCAGACAGACAGGTCGCGCCACCGGGGAGCTGTTTTTT. Amino acids: CASRQTGRATGELFF. The full variable domain, with the rest looked up from reference TRBV14 and TRBJ2-2, is EAGVTQFPSHSVIEKGQTVTLRCDPISGHDNLYWYRRVMGKEIKFLLHFVKESKQDESGMPNNRFLAERTGGTYSTLKVQPAELEDSGVYFCASRQTGRATGELFFGEGSRLTVL.